These 29 T cell receptor beta chains share one sample of origin, sequenced in a study of CD8 T cells in Susac syndrome. When the RNA was reverse transcribed, random hexamers were used with an input of roughly 0.45 to 1 ug. TCRdb processed the immunoSEQ multiplex PCR reads anew with MiXCR; each CDR3 protein has one entry. The sample records 200,000 to 250,000 distinct CDR3 sequences, about 93% being singletons. The sequencing sample was made of CD4+ T cells from PBMCs. The receptors come from a human donor with multiple sclerosis.

The chain is built from TRBV12-3 or TRBV12-4 and TRBJ2-3, with D tentatively TRBD1 (7 bases). This CDR3 contains 13 residues. Trimming left V 6 bases short and J 5 bases short, with 12 bases between. In DNA form, the CDR3 reads TGTGCCAGCAGGGAGGGGGCCGAAGATACGCAGTATTTT. Its translation: CASREGAEDTQYF.

The chain carries TRBV19 and TRBJ2-2; 7 nucleotides agree with TRBD1. This CDR3 spans 15 amino acids. Germline V lookup: CDR1 LNHDA, CDR2 SQIVND (reference sequence). V was clipped by 8 bases and J by 0 bases; unmatched bases: 6. For the CDR3, the DNA is TGTGCCAGTGCCCGACAGGGACCGAACACCGGGGAGCTGTTTTTT. This translates into CASARQGPNTGELFF.

The chain joins TRBV24-1 to TRBJ2-5; 8 positions agree with TRBD2. CDR3 length: 15 amino acids. The J segment lost 10 bases and the V segment lost 4 bases, leaving 13 bases of the junction unmatched. In germline, CDR1 is KGHDR, CDR2 SFDVKD. In DNA form, the CDR3 reads TGTGCCACCAGTGACTCTCGGGGGGCGGGAGGTGGCCAGTACTTC. It codes for CATSDSRGAGGGQYF.

The chain joins TRBV7-9 to TRBJ1-1; D perhaps matches TRBD1 (5 bases). This CDR3 has 15 residues. The V gene lost 7 bases and the J gene lost 2 bases, with 17 bases spanning the gap. Germline V gene sequence: CDR1 SEHNR, CDR2 FQNEAQ (reference sequence). CDR3 amino acids: CASTIPGPKNTEAFF. The CDR3 DNA sequence: TGTGCCAGCACCATTCCGGGACCAAAAAACACTGAAGCTTTCTTT. The whole variable domain, remainder taken from reference TRBV7-9 and TRBJ1-1, is DTGVSQNPRHKITKRGQNVTFRCDPISEHNRLYWYRQTLGQGPEFLTYFQNEAQLEKSRLLSDRFSAERPKGSFSTLEIQRTEQGDSAMYLCASTIPGPKNTEAFFGQGTRLTVV.

This chain uses TRBV5-1 with TRBJ2-7; 10 positions match TRBD1. The CDR3 sequence is 16 residues long. CDR1 and CDR2 (germline): SGHRS, YFSETQ. Trimming removed 5 bases from V and 2 bases from J; junction bases left unmatched: 10. In nucleotides, the CDR3 is TGCGCCAGCAGGTCTTTTGGGACAGGGGTCACCTACGAGCAGTACTTC. Its protein product is CASRSFGTGVTYEQYF. Combining the CDR3 with reference TRBV5-1 and TRBJ2-7 gives the whole variable domain KAGVTQTPRYLIKTRGQQVTLSCSPISGHRSVSWYQQTPGQGLQFLFEYFSETQRNKGNFPGRFSGRQFSNSRSEMNVSTLELGDSALYLCASRSFGTGVTYEQYFGPGTRLTVT.

CDR3 DNA: TGCGCCAGCAGCCGAATACAGGGATCCAATGAAAAACTGTTTTTT. This gives the protein CASSRIQGSNEKLFF. The J gene is TRBJ1-4, the V gene TRBV4-1; maybe TRBD1 (6 bases). Trimming removed 4 bases from V and 5 bases from J, with 14 bases in between. Germline CDR1 reads MGHRA; CDR2 reads YSYEKL. CDR3 length: 15 residues.

As for this clonotype: Sequence at one end of the junction differs from germline and may be a read error. The rearrangement joins TRBV7-2 to TRBJ1-1; the D gene is possibly TRBD1 (6 bases). This CDR3 is 15 amino acids long. Germline V lookup: CDR1 SGHTA, CDR2 FQGNSA. CDR3 amino acids: CASSLDAGGPTEASF. The CDR3 DNA reads as TGTGCCAGCAGCTTAGACGCGGGGGGGCCCACTGAAGCTTCCTTT.

V usage is TRBV6-6 and J usage is TRBJ2-5; 9 nucleotides agree with TRBD1. This CDR3 is 15 amino acids long. J was trimmed by 5 bases and V by 11 bases; bases with no gene match: 15. Germline V lookup: CDR1 MNHNY, CDR2 SVGAGI (reference sequence). The CDR3 DNA is TGTGCCCATGGGGAAGGGACAGGGAGTGTGGAGACCCAGTACTTC. Its translation is CAHGEGTGSVETQYF.

The chain joins TRBV19 to TRBJ2-2; 8 bases are shared with TRBD2. Germline V lookup: CDR1 LNHDA, CDR2 SQIVND (reference sequence). This CDR3 comprises 14 residues. Trimming took 9 bases from V and 6 from J; bases not matched to a gene: 9. The CDR3 DNA sequence: TGTGCCAGCCTGAGGGGTAGCGGGGCCGGGGAGCTGTTTTTT. Translation gives CASLRGSGAGELFF.

The gene calls are TRBV3-1 and TRBJ1-4; D possibly corresponds to TRBD1 (6 bases). Trimming shortened V by 2 bases and J by 8 bases, and 9 bases separated the two germline ends. Looked up from germline, CDR1 is LGHDT and CDR2 is YNNKEL (reference sequence). This CDR3 has 13 residues. Here the CDR3 DNA reads TGTGCCAGCAGCCAACGGGACAACGAAAAACTGTTTTTT. It encodes CASSQRDNEKLFF.

The V gene is TRBV7-2, the J gene TRBJ2-1, with 9 bases that match TRBD1. Germline CDR1 is SGHTA and CDR2 is FQGNSA. V lost 7 bases, J lost 4 bases, and 5 bases stayed unmatched. This CDR3 is built from 14 residues. CDR3 in amino acids: CASTHRGLYNEQFF. The CDR3 DNA is TGTGCCAGCACCCACAGGGGGCTGTACAATGAGCAGTTCTTC.

The gene calls are TRBV3-1 and TRBJ1-1; D gene uncertain. The V end was cut by 2 bases, the J end by 6 bases, with 10 bases between. Looked up from germline, CDR1 is LGHDT and CDR2 is YNNKEL (reference sequence). The CDR3 loop spans 13 amino acids. CDR3 sequence (DNA): TGTGCCAGCAGCCAAAATTATAAGGCTGAAGCTTTCTTT. It yields the protein CASSQNYKAEAFF.

The genes are TRBV9 and TRBJ2-3; 9 bases line up with TRBD2. Germline V lookup: CDR1 SGDLS, CDR2 YYNGEE. The CDR3 loop spans 15 amino acids. After removal of 1 base from V and 4 bases from J, the junction contained 4 bases not matched to a gene. The CDR3 loop reads CASSVSSGSADTQYF. CDR3 coding DNA: TGTGCCAGCAGCGTAAGTAGCGGGAGCGCAGATACGCAGTATTTT.

This clonotype was seen a few times. The rearrangement links TRBV19 to TRBJ1-2; a weak D match, TRBD1 (5 bases). The germline V and J ends were trimmed by 0 bases and 6 bases, with 8 bases remaining between them. The germline V gene encodes CDR1 LNHDA and CDR2 SQIVND (reference sequence). The length of the CDR3 is 13 residues. The CDR3 is CASSIDPGDGYTF. The CDR3 DNA reads as TGTGCCAGTAGTATAGATCCGGGGGATGGCTACACCTTC. The whole variable domain, filled in from reference TRBV19 and TRBJ1-2, reads DGGITQSPKYLFRKEGQNVTLSCEQNLNHDAMYWYRQDPGQGLRLIYYSQIVNDFQKGDIAEGYSVSREKKESFPLTVTSAQKNPTAFYLCASSIDPGDGYTFGSGTRLTVV.

The V gene is TRBV12-3 or TRBV12-4, the J gene TRBJ1-5; tentatively, D is TRBD1 (6 bases). V gave up 0 bases and J gave up 6 bases, with 15 bases separating them. The CDR3 is 16 amino acids. CDR3 nucleotides: TGTGCCAGCAGTTTAGCGTTTGGGGGGGCAGGTCAGCCCCAGCATTTT. It is translated as CASSLAFGGAGQPQHF.

The chain links TRBV3-1 to TRBJ2-5; TRBD2 matches 7 bases. Germline trimming cut 4 bases from V and 4 bases from J; bases unmatched to any gene: 12. This CDR3 comprises 16 residues. Germline V gene lookup returns CDR1 LGHDT and CDR2 YNNKEL (reference sequence). CDR3 in DNA: TGTGCCAGCAGCCCAGCCCCAGCGGGGAGGGGAGAGACCCAGTACTTC. It encodes CASSPAPAGRGETQYF.

The CDR3 region is CASSLVAGDGETQYF. CDR3 coding DNA: TGCGCCAGCAGCTTGGTGGCGGGGGATGGGGAGACCCAGTACTTC. V and J are TRBV5-1 and TRBJ2-5; 7 positions match TRBD2. The CDR3 runs 15 residues. The V segment lost 0 bases and the J segment 5 bases; nucleotides outside the gene matches: 7. Per germline, CDR1 SGHRS and CDR2 YFSETQ.

The J gene is TRBJ2-6, the V gene TRBV12-3 or TRBV12-4, with D unresolved. Trimming shortened V by 6 bases and J by 2 bases, and 11 bases separated the two germline ends. The CDR3 spans 15 residues. The CDR3 DNA follows: TGTGCCAGCAGCCGCGGAGAGACTGGGGCCAACGTCCTGACTTTC. Translating it yields CASSRGETGANVLTF.

The rearrangement joins TRBV3-1 to TRBJ1-2, with a weak D call TRBD1 (5 bases). This CDR3 has 13 amino acids. Trimming stripped 4 bases from V and 9 bases from J, with 15 bases between. Germline CDR1 reads LGHDT; CDR2 reads YNNKEL (reference sequence). CDR3 nucleotide sequence: TGTGCCAGCAGCCTTCAGGGAGAGCTAAGCTACACCTTC. This gives the protein CASSLQGELSYTF. The full variable domain, in which reference TRBV3-1 and TRBJ1-2 provide the parts outside the CDR3, is DTAVSQTPKYLVTQMGNDKSIKCEQNLGHDTMYWYKQDSKKFLKIMFSYNNKELIINETVPNRFSPKSPDKAHLNLHINSLELGDSAVYFCASSLQGELSYTFGSGTRLTVV.

Concerning this clonotype itself: The conserved phenylalanine or tryptophan normally closing the CDR3 is absent here, so this likely arose from a read error. The V gene is TRBV2, the J gene TRBJ2-7; D remains ambiguous. This CDR3 spans 11 amino acids. V was trimmed by 6 bases and J by 6 bases, leaving 9 bases between them. The germline gives CDR1 SNHLY, CDR2 FYNNEI. The CDR3 loop reads CASRRPGEQYA. The DNA of the CDR3 is TGTGCCAGCAGGAGGCCGGGCGAGCAGTACGCC.

The rearrangement links TRBV7-9 to TRBJ2-1; 7 bases align to TRBD2. CDR1 is SEHNR, CDR2 FQNEAQ, per germline (reference sequence). Trimming at V came to 3 bases and at J to 5 bases, leaving 4 bases not matched to a gene. The CDR3 extends over 14 amino acids. The CDR3 is CASSFTSAHNEQFF. CDR3 sequence (DNA): TGTGCCAGCAGCTTTACTAGCGCCCACAATGAGCAGTTCTTC.

V is TRBV9 and J is TRBJ1-1, with a weak D call TRBD1 (6 bases). The CDR3 is 16 amino acids. Trimming took off 0 bases at V and 3 bases at J, with 15 bases between the two ends. Germline CDR1 SGDLS, CDR2 YYNGEE. As DNA, the CDR3 is TGTGCCAGCAGCGTAGGGGCCAGAGGGGGGGACACTGAAGCTTTCTTT. The encoded protein is CASSVGARGGDTEAFF.

The chain combines TRBV6-2 or TRBV6-3 with TRBJ1-1, with 7 bases matching TRBD1. CDR3 length: 12 residues. The V and J ends lost 6 bases and 7 bases, in that order; junction bases with no gene match: 5. In germline, CDR1 is MNHEY, CDR2 SVGEGT. CDR3 sequence (DNA): TGTGCCAGCAGGCCAGGGGGGCTTGAAGCTTTCTTT. Its translation is CASRPGGLEAFF.

The chain joins TRBV5-4 to TRBJ1-4, with 11 positions matching TRBD1. Germline V gene sequence: CDR1 SGHNT, CDR2 YYREEE (reference sequence). V trimming: 4 bases; J trimming: 8 bases; junction bases outside the gene matches: 4. The length of the CDR3 is 14 residues. CDR3 in DNA: TGTGCCAGCAGCACGGACAGGGGGCAAGAAAAACTGTTTTTT. The encoded protein is CASSTDRGQEKLFF.

The V and J genes are TRBV5-4 and TRBJ2-2; D is undetermined. Germline-derived CDR1 and CDR2 are SGHNT and YYREEE (reference sequence). This CDR3 is built from 15 residues. V was pared by 4 bases and J by 2 bases, with 12 bases between. Here the CDR3 reads CASSTTKANTGELFF. The CDR3 DNA is TGTGCCAGCAGCACCACGAAGGCCAACACCGGGGAGCTGTTTTTT.

The table lists this clonotype with a few counts. This chain connects TRBV19 to TRBJ2-3, with D perhaps TRBD1 or TRBD2 (5 bases each). Trimming took off 4 bases at V and 0 bases at J, with 8 bases between the two ends. CDR3 length: 14 residues. Germline lookup yields CDR1 LNHDA and CDR2 SQIVND (reference sequence). Here the CDR3 DNA reads TGTGCCAGTAGTACGGGGACCAGCACAGATACGCAGTATTTT. As protein: CASSTGTSTDTQYF.

The chain combines TRBV11-2 with TRBJ2-1; D gene unclear. Deletions cut 3 bases from V and 1 base from J, with 7 bases between. Germline V gene lookup returns CDR1 SGHAT and CDR2 FQNNGV. The CDR3 contains 14 residues. The DNA for the CDR3 is TGTGCCAGCAGCTTCTTGCAGTCCTACAATGAGCAGTTCTTC. Translated, it gives CASSFLQSYNEQFF. Full variable domain (outside the CDR3, taken from reference TRBV11-2 and TRBJ2-1): EAGVAQSPRYKIIEKRQSVAFWCNPISGHATLYWYQQILGQGPKLLIQFQNNGVVDDSQLPKDRFSAERLKGVDSTLKIQPAKLEDSAVYLCASSFLQSYNEQFFGPGTRLTVL.

The chain employs TRBV6-5 and TRBJ2-7; 13 bases fit TRBD2. Germline CDR1 is MNHEY and CDR2 is SVGAGI. Losses at the gene ends were 6 bases for V and 2 bases for J; bases not matched to a gene: 4. The CDR3 is 15 residues long. DNA of the CDR3: TGTGCCAGCAGGATGGGACTAGCGGGGACCTACGAGCAGTACTTC. It translates to CASRMGLAGTYEQYF.

The chain employs TRBV7-9 and TRBJ1-2; 8 nucleotides align to TRBD1. V lost 1 base, J lost 11 bases, and 9 bases stayed unmatched. This CDR3 is built from 14 residues. Germline CDR1 is SEHNR and CDR2 is FQNEAQ (reference sequence). DNA for the CDR3: TGTGCCAGCAGCTTAGATGTGACAGGGGAGGATTACACCTTC. Its translation is CASSLDVTGEDYTF. Using reference TRBV7-9 and TRBJ1-2 for the parts outside the CDR3, the full variable domain is DTGVSQNPRHKITKRGQNVTFRCDPISEHNRLYWYRQTLGQGPEFLTYFQNEAQLEKSRLLSDRFSAERPKGSFSTLEIQRTEQGDSAMYLCASSLDVTGEDYTFGSGTRLTVV.